The sequence of this TCR beta chain was determined in a study of blood T cell repertoires in COVID-19. This clone was recorded a few times. The repertoire was sequenced with immunoSEQ multiplex PCR; TCRdb's copy has only in-frame clones and lacks some. Of approximately 82,000 clones listed, about four fifths are singletons. The TCR was taken from a woman aged 60-75 years with acute or convalescent COVID-19. Sequences were obtained from peripheral blood.

The CDR3 bases are TGTGCCAGCAGCTTCCCGACATTCAACACAGATACGCAGTATTTT. Its protein product is CASSFPTFNTDTQYF. The chain carries TRBV13 and TRBJ2-3; D is undetermined. Trimming took 3 bases from V and 2 from J, leaving 12 bases between them. Germline assignment: CDR1 PRHDT and CDR2 FYEKMQ (reference sequence). The CDR3 length is 15 residues.